This entry describes one TCR beta chain. The sample originates from a study of early T cells in non-severe SARS-CoV-2 infection. TCRdb called the 5' RACE reads again in MiXCR, with one record for every CDR3 protein. The data contain over 35,000 distinct CDR3 sequences, about 5% of them seen just once; the ten biggest clones take up 16%. Germline loops: CDR1 SGHTA, CDR2 FQGTGA. CDR3 length: 14 residues. The germline V and J ends were trimmed by 5 bases and 0 bases, with 10 bases remaining between them. This receptor was taken from an adult who was a healthcare worker with PCR-confirmed SARS-CoV-2 infection or an uninfected control (not recorded which). Specimen: whole blood. This chain uses TRBV7-3 with TRBJ1-1; maybe TRBD1 (5 bases). This CDR3 is CASSQGRLNTEAFF. In nucleotides, the CDR3 is TGTGCCAGCAGCCAGGGACGGTTGAACACTGAAGCTTTCTTT. The full variable domain, with the rest looked up from reference TRBV7-3 and TRBJ1-1, is GAGVSQTPSNKVTEKGKYVELRCDPISGHTALYWYRQSLGQGPEFLIYFQGTGAADDSGLPNDRFFAVRPEGSVSTLKIQRTERGDSAVYLCASSQGRLNTEAFFGQGTRLTVV.